Listed here are 27 T cell receptor beta chains from one sample, sequenced in a study of blood T cell repertoires in COVID-19. The assay was immunoSEQ multiplex PCR, and TCRdb's table has in-frame clones only and misses some. The table shows approximately 81,000 clones, with roughly 78% occurring only once. Sequences were obtained from peripheral blood. All receptors come from a human donor in a cohort sampled during active COVID-19.

The CDR3 loop is CAIRPSGGNEKLFF. The DNA for the CDR3 is TGTGCCATCAGGCCTTCAGGGGGTAATGAAAAACTGTTTTTT. V and J are TRBV10-3 and TRBJ1-4, with TRBD1 matching 7 bases. This CDR3 is built from 14 residues. Germline assignment: CDR1 ENHRY and CDR2 SYGVKD. V lost 6 bases and J lost 4; bases outside the gene matches: 5.

The CDR3 is CASSLVQGREQYF. The CDR3 DNA follows: TGTGCCAGCAGTTTAGTACAGGGTAGGGAGCAGTACTTC. V usage is TRBV12-3 or TRBV12-4 and J usage is TRBJ2-7, with D maybe TRBD1 (6 bases). V shed 1 base and J shed 7 bases, with 11 bases lying between them. The CDR3 loop spans 13 amino acids.

The V gene is TRBV4-3, the J gene TRBJ1-4; 11 bases map to TRBD1. The V and J ends lost 1 base and 8 bases, in that order; junction bases with no gene match: 6. The CDR3 extends over 16 amino acids. Germline CDR1 is LGHNA and CDR2 is YSLEER. In DNA, the CDR3 is TGCGCCAGCAGCCAAGGGGACAGGGGGTTTCAGGAAAAACTGTTTTTT. Its protein product is CASSQGDRGFQEKLFF.

The rearrangement links TRBV6-5 to TRBJ2-2; 7 bases map to TRBD2. Germline V gene sequence: CDR1 MNHEY, CDR2 SVGAGI. The CDR3 has 12 residues. With 6 bases clipped from V and 6 bases from J, the junction kept 1 base outside the gene matches. CDR3 residues: CASRGGAGELFF. CDR3 nucleotides: TGTGCCAGCAGGGGGGGGGCCGGGGAGCTGTTTTTT.

The chain has TRBV5-4 and TRBJ2-3; possible D gene TRBD2, 5 bases. CDR1 is SGHNT and CDR2 is YYREEE in the germline V gene (reference sequence). The CDR3 length is 14 residues. Trimming took 4 bases from V and 2 from J, leaving 11 bases between them. CDR3 region: CASSLERFTDTQYF. DNA of the CDR3: TGTGCCAGCAGCCTGGAGCGGTTCACAGATACGCAGTATTTT.

The rearrangement joins TRBV9 to TRBJ1-6, with a possible D match to TRBD1 (5 bases). CDR1 SGDLS and CDR2 YYNGEE come from the germline V gene. There are 15 residues in the CDR3. Trimming left V 0 bases short and J 5 bases short, with 9 bases between. The CDR3 loop is CASSVDGRDNSPLHF. CDR3 nucleotides: TGTGCCAGCAGCGTAGACGGCAGGGATAATTCACCCCTCCACTTT.

The chain links TRBV7-9 to TRBJ2-7; 7 bases are shared with TRBD1. The junction had 13 bases not matched to a gene; V was cut back by 5 bases and J by 3 bases. Germline V lookup: CDR1 SEHNR, CDR2 FQNEAQ (reference sequence). This CDR3 has 16 residues. CDR3 amino acids: CASSNQDRSGGYEQYF. The CDR3 bases are TGTGCCAGCAGCAACCAGGACCGCTCAGGGGGCTACGAGCAGTACTTC.

In the case of this clone: It may be a read error: a sequence one base away is much more abundant. The V call is TRBV5-4, the J call TRBJ1-2; 7 nucleotides agree with TRBD1. CDR1 SGHNT and CDR2 YYREEE come from the germline V gene (reference sequence). The CDR3 covers 13 residues. The V segment lost 5 bases and the J segment 2 bases; nucleotides outside the gene matches: 3. Written as DNA, the CDR3 is TGTGCCAGCAGTCCGACAGGGAACTATGGCTACACCTTC. Amino acid sequence: CASSPTGNYGYTF.

The chain has TRBV7-3 and TRBJ2-5; 7 nucleotides align to TRBD2. This CDR3 is built from 13 residues. CDR1 and CDR2 from the germline V gene are SGHTA and FQGTGA. V was pared by 5 bases and J by 5 bases, with 5 bases of the junction left unmatched. The CDR3 sequence: CASSPGGSETQYF. In nucleotides, the CDR3 is TGTGCCAGCAGCCCGGGGGGTTCGGAGACCCAGTACTTC.

The CDR3 region has the DNA TGTGCCATCAGTGAGGGGGGGGGCAGCTCTGGGGCCAACGTCCTGACTTTC. This translates into CAISEGGGSSGANVLTF. The V and J genes are TRBV10-3 and TRBJ2-6; D possibly corresponds to TRBD2 (7 bases). The CDR3 extends over 17 amino acids. Germline assignment: CDR1 ENHRY and CDR2 SYGVKD. Trimming took 2 bases from V and 0 from J, leaving 11 bases between them.

The chain links TRBV27 to TRBJ1-1; possibly TRBD1 for D (5 bases). Germline loops: CDR1 MNHEY, CDR2 SMNVEV (reference sequence). This CDR3 has 13 amino acids. Trimming pared 3 bases from V and 1 base from J, leaving 6 bases between. DNA for the CDR3: TGTGCCAGCAGTTTCGGGGGGAACACTGAAGCTTTCTTT. This gives the protein CASSFGGNTEAFF.

This chain connects TRBV5-1 to TRBJ1-5; D possibly corresponds to TRBD1 (6 bases). The ends were cut back, 0 bases at V and 4 bases at J, with 8 bases in the middle. Germline V gene sequence: CDR1 SGHRS, CDR2 YFSETQ. The CDR3 extends over 14 amino acids. The CDR3 is CASSLEGHNQPQHF. CDR3 bases: TGCGCCAGCAGCTTGGAGGGACATAATCAGCCCCAGCATTTT.

The rearrangement joins TRBV18 to TRBJ2-4; 11 bases match TRBD1. V trimming: 4 bases; J trimming: 0 bases; junction bases outside the gene matches: 11. CDR3 size: 19 residues. Germline-derived CDR1 and CDR2 are KGHSH and LQKENI. CDR3 bases: TGTGCCAGCTCACTATTTGGACAGGGGGCTGACCTAGCCAAAAACATTCAGTACTTC. This sequence encodes CASSLFGQGADLAKNIQYF.

This chain connects TRBV5-4 to TRBJ2-3, with 8 bases fitting TRBD2. Germline V CDR1 and CDR2: SGHNT, YYREEE (reference sequence). The V gene end was trimmed by 3 bases and the J gene end by 1 base; junction bases not matched to a gene: 10. The CDR3 sequence is 17 residues long. CDR3 sequence (DNA): TGTGCCAGCAGCTGGGGTGGAGCTAGCGGGCGCACAGATACGCAGTATTTT. Protein: CASSWGGASGRTDTQYF. Filled out from reference TRBV5-4 and TRBJ2-3, the complete variable domain reads ETGVTQSPTHLIKTRGQQVTLRCSSQSGHNTVSWYQQALGQGPQFIFQYYREEENGRGNFPPRFSGLQFPNYSSELNVNALELDDSALYLCASSWGGASGRTDTQYFGPGTRLTVL.

The chain employs TRBV3-1 (or the pseudogene TRBV3-2) and TRBJ2-6, with TRBD2 matching over 10 bases. Germline V gene lookup returns CDR1 LGHDT and CDR2 YNNKEL (reference sequence). This CDR3 has 18 amino acids. With 1 base clipped from V and 0 bases from J, the junction kept 3 bases outside the gene matches. DNA for the CDR3: TGTGCCAGCAGCCAAGGTCCTAGCGGGAGCTCTGGGGCCAACGTCCTGACTTTC. This translates into CASSQGPSGSSGANVLTF.

The CDR3 reads CAISENRELFF. For the CDR3, the DNA is TGTGCCATCAGTGAGAACAGAGAACTGTTTTTT. The rearrangement joins TRBV10-3 to TRBJ1-4; D call uncertain. The V and J ends lost 2 bases and 12 bases respectively, with 7 bases between them. There are 11 residues in the CDR3. Germline CDR1 and CDR2: ENHRY and SYGVKD.

V is TRBV29-1 and J is TRBJ2-7, with D possibly TRBD2 on 6 matching bases. From germline, CDR1 is SQVTM and CDR2 ANQGSEA. Trimming shortened V by 3 bases and J by 6 bases, and 15 bases separated the two germline ends. This CDR3 has 13 residues. The CDR3 coding sequence is TGCAGCGTTGAGGAGGCGGGGAATAGCGAGCAGTACTTC. As protein: CSVEEAGNSEQYF.

The V and J genes are TRBV4-3 and TRBJ2-5, with 9 bases lining up with TRBD1. CDR1 is LGHNA and CDR2 is YSLEER in the germline V gene. CDR3 length: 15 residues. The ends lost 1 base at V and 4 bases at J; junction bases unmatched: 4. The CDR3 region has the DNA TGCGCCAGCAGCCAAGGCGGGACAGGGTCAGAGACCCAGTACTTC. This translates into CASSQGGTGSETQYF.

The rearrangement links TRBV19 to TRBJ1-1; possible D gene TRBD1, 5 bases. V lost 5 bases to trimming and J lost 4 bases, with 14 bases between them. CDR3 size: 14 residues. In germline, CDR1 is LNHDA, CDR2 SQIVND (reference sequence). The CDR3 sequence is CASSARRGSTEAFF. The CDR3 region has the DNA TGTGCCAGTAGTGCCAGGAGGGGAAGCACTGAAGCTTTCTTT.

The chain has TRBV14 and TRBJ2-7, with TRBD1 matching over 10 bases. J gave up 3 bases and V 2 bases, and 4 bases lay outside the gene matches. Germline values: CDR1 SGHDN, CDR2 FVKESK. The CDR3 is made up of 15 amino acids. CDR3 sequence (DNA): TGTGCCAGCAGCCAAATACGGACAGGGGGCTACGAGCAGTACTTC. Translating it yields CASSQIRTGGYEQYF.

This clone was counted only a few times. The rearrangement uses TRBV6-5 and TRBJ2-7, with a weak D call TRBD1 (6 bases). In germline, CDR1 is MNHEY, CDR2 SVGAGI. The CDR3 runs 11 residues. The V end was cut by 7 bases, the J end by 4 bases, with 8 bases between. CDR3 bases: TGTGCCAGCACGGACAGTTACGAGCAGTACTTC. The encoded protein is CASTDSYEQYF.

The rearrangement links TRBV4-2 to TRBJ1-1; D is ambiguous. The germline gives CDR1 LGHNA, CDR2 YNFKEQ. V was cut by 0 bases and J by 8 bases, with 4 bases left in between. CDR3 length: 11 amino acids. This CDR3 is CASSQEREAFF. The CDR3 nucleotides read TGTGCCAGCAGCCAAGAGAGGGAAGCTTTCTTT.

This clone was detected only a few times. The chain recombines TRBV4-3 with TRBJ2-6, with 7 nucleotides matching TRBD1. This CDR3 is 17 amino acids long. J was trimmed by 4 bases and V by 4 bases; bases with no gene match: 10. CDR1 and CDR2 (germline): LGHNA, YSLEER. The CDR3 sequence is CASSLGTERVGANVLTF. The CDR3 DNA reads TGCGCCAGCAGCCTCGGGACAGAAAGGGTGGGGGCCAACGTCCTGACTTTC.

The table lists this clone with a few counts. V gene TRBV25-1 combines with J gene TRBJ1-2, with 10 bases identical to TRBD1. Germline V gives CDR1 MGHDK, CDR2 SYGVNS. Unmatched junction bases numbered 2, after V lost 1 base and J lost 6 bases. CDR3 length: 14 residues. The CDR3 sequence: CASSEFGTGDGYTF. As DNA, the CDR3 is TGTGCCAGCAGTGAATTCGGGACAGGGGATGGCTACACCTTC.

This chain connects TRBV7-9 to TRBJ1-2; no clear D gene. In germline, CDR1 is SEHNR, CDR2 FQNEAQ (reference sequence). The CDR3 sequence is 12 residues long. V gave up 8 bases and J gave up 4 bases, with 11 bases separating them. CDR3 residues: CASSLESYGYTF. DNA of the CDR3: TGTGCCAGCTCCCTAGAGAGCTATGGCTACACCTTC. Complete variable domain (other parts from reference TRBV7-9 and TRBJ1-2): DTGVSQNPRHKITKRGQNVTFRCDPISEHNRLYWYRQTLGQGPEFLTYFQNEAQLEKSRLLSDRFSAERPKGSFSTLEIQRTEQGDSAMYLCASSLESYGYTFGSGTRLTVV.

This clone was seen once. The chain recombines TRBV4-3 with TRBJ1-1; the match to TRBD1 covers 11 bases. Germline lookup yields CDR1 LGHNA and CDR2 YSLEER. With V trimmed by 0 bases and J by 5 bases, 5 bases remained unmatched. The CDR3 totals 16 residues. DNA of the CDR3: TGCGCCAGCAGCCAAGACGTTGGGACAGGGGGTACTGAAGCTTTCTTT. Translating gives CASSQDVGTGGTEAFF.

J is TRBJ1-1 and V is TRBV3-1 (or the pseudogene TRBV3-2); 7 nucleotides match TRBD1. The CDR3 is 16 residues long. Looked up from germline, CDR1 is LGHDT and CDR2 is YNNKEL (reference sequence). V shed 6 bases and J 0 bases; nucleotides not matched to a gene: 10. The chain's CDR3 is CASRHELGQMNTEAFF. The CDR3 coding sequence is TGTGCCAGCAGGCATGAATTGGGACAGATGAACACTGAAGCTTTCTTT.